The subject of this entry is one T cell receptor (beta chain). The data stem from a study of blood T cell repertoires in COVID-19. Study details: PBMCs, B-cell-depleted T cells, or T cells provided the cDNA or gDNA that made up the material.

Sequenced by immunoSEQ multiplex PCR; TCRdb stores in-frame clones only, minus some. The sample holds roughly 35,000 clones, roughly 88% seen once. This CDR3 is built from 11 residues. Trimming took 6 bases from V and 7 from J, leaving 9 bases between them. CDR1 is LGHDT and CDR2 is YNNKEL in the germline V gene (reference sequence). The sample consisted of peripheral blood. The receptor comes from a man aged 60 to 75 with active COVID-19. The chain employs TRBV3-1 (or the pseudogene TRBV3-2) and TRBJ2-5; the D gene is possibly TRBD2 (5 bases). The CDR3 DNA reads TGTGCCAGCAGGGACTTGGGGACCCAGTACTTC. Amino acid sequence: CASRDLGTQYF.